The entry below gives a single TCR beta chain sequence along with its context. This clone came up once. Its binding antigen is unknown. Base qualities are not provided; no much larger clone lies one nucleotide away. These data are taken from a study of cytomegalovirus exposure and HLA in healthy donors (TCRdb year 2017). Some background on the complete study: The 670 or so repertoires of the first cohort and the approximately 130 validation repertoires were produced on the same platform, according to a later analysis. The study aimed to test whether signatures of past pathogen exposure could be identified by cataloging public T cell receptors. To predict cytomegalovirus infection status, the study brought together high-throughput TCR immunosequencing, statistical association of individual TCRs with disease status, and machine learning. Besides the first cohort of 666 subjects, a separate validation cohort made up of 120 different subjects was used. On the study overall, not on this receptor specifically: The classifier was reported to diagnose cytomegalovirus status with high specificity and sensitivity in both the original and validation cohorts. While some public TCRs were present in many individuals, most TCR sequences turned up only very rarely across donors. In the study, around 150 TCR beta chains were listed as associated with cytomegalovirus. A later analysis lacked HLA typing for the validation cohort, so it scored co-occurrence in that cohort across all 120 or so repertoires. Of the cluster scores, 90% to 95% were above 0 in a later analysis, which found that TCRs clustered in the first cohort also tended to co-occur in the 120 validation repertoires. In vitro tests confirmed that three of the cytomegalovirus-associated TCR beta chains recognize cytomegalovirus antigens. It was suggested by the authors that the approach could potentially be generalized to other disease states and immunological phenotypes.

The library relied on the immunoSEQ multiplex PCR assay. The authors' pipeline ran thus. A statistical classification framework was developed to diagnose cytomegalovirus status using the catalog of TCR beta chain sequences. TCRdb took this table from immuneACCESS and kept in-frame rearrangements with V and J called. Such tables lack part of the clones; where checked against another copy, unresolved V genes explain under half of the gap, and the rest is unexplained. Clonal size and the V and J genes are those of that table, whereas D and trimming came from the DNA. This sample lists 180,000 or so clones; around 87% were detected once. The ten biggest clones cover more than 1.3% of the sample. The germline V gene encodes CDR1 SNHLY and CDR2 FYNNEI. Inclusive of the bounding cysteine and phenylalanine, the CDR3 is 12 residues long. This entry keeps only the CDR3 DNA: 36 bases, framed from base 1. The germline V end is reduced by 9 bases and the J end by 7 bases; junction bases left unmatched: 4.

The donors belonged to the validation cohort of around 130 subjects, which was separate from the approximately 700-subject first cohort. Sequences were obtained from PBMCs. The clonotype originates from a woman aged 25-40 years in good health and CMV-seronegative. Recombination joined TRBV2 with TRBJ2-1; a stretch of 9 junction bases matches TRBD1. The nucleotide sequence is TGTGCCAGATGGACAGGGGAGAATGAGCAGTTCTTC. It is translated as CARWTGENEQFF.